The next 3 T cell receptor beta chains were all read from a single sample in a study of T-cell memory formation after mild COVID-19. MiXCR was run by TCRdb on the 5' RACE reads, yielding one entry per CDR3 protein. The sample contains 100,000 to 150,000 distinct CDR3 sequences, approximately 6.2% of which appear only once. The sequenced material came from PBMCs or a T cell subset sorted from them (not recorded which). The receptors originated from an adult woman who had mild COVID-19 (a few samples of this study predate the infection). Cell type and time point are not known.

This clonotype was seen a few times. The chain is built from TRBV5-1 and TRBJ2-1; D is ambiguous. Germline CDR1 SGHRS, CDR2 YFSETQ. V was cut by 0 bases and J by 0 bases, with 4 bases left in between. The CDR3 has 14 residues. The CDR3 DNA sequence: TGCGCCAGCAGCTTGGGCGCCTCCTACAATGAGCAGTTCTTC. It is translated as CASSLGASYNEQFF.

This clonotype turned up a few times. This rearrangement joins TRBV7-9 to TRBJ1-4; the D gene is possibly TRBD1 (6 bases). The CDR3 spans 14 residues. In germline, CDR1 is SEHNR, CDR2 FQNEAQ (reference sequence). Trimming cost V 4 bases and J 5 bases, with 11 bases left between them. The CDR3 nucleotides are TGTGCCAGCAGCTACGGGACAAGAAATGAAAAACTGTTTTTT. Amino acids: CASSYGTRNEKLFF.

The V gene is TRBV9, the J gene TRBJ1-1; 10 bases fit TRBD1. CDR1 and CDR2 from the germline V gene are SGDLS and YYNGEE. V lost 4 bases, J lost 3 bases, and 6 bases stayed unmatched. This CDR3 region has 15 residues. In nucleotides, the CDR3 is TGTGCCAGCAGCCCGACAGGGGGCGGGTACACTGAAGCTTTCTTT. This gives the protein CASSPTGGGYTEAFF.